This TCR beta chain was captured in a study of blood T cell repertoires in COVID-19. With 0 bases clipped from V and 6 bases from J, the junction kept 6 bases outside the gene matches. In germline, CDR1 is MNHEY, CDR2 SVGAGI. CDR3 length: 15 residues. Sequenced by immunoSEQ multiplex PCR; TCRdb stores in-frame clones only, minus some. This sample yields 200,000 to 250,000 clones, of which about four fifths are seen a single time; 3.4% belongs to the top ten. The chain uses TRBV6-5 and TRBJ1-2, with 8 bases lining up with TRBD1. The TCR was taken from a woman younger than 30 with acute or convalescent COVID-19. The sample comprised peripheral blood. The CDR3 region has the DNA TGTGCCAGCAGTTACTCGATCGTACAGGGGGATGGCTACACCTTC. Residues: CASSYSIVQGDGYTF.